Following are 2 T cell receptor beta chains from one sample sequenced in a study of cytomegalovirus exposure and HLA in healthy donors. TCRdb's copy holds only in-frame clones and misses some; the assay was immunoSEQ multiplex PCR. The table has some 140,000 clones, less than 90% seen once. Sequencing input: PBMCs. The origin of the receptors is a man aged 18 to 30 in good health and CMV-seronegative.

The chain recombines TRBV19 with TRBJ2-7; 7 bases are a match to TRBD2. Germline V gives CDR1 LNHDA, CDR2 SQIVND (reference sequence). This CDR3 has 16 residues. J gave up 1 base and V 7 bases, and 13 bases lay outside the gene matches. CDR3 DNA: TGTGCCAGTAAGCGTGCCGATACAGCGGGGTCCTACGAGCAGTACTTC. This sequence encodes CASKRADTAGSYEQYF.

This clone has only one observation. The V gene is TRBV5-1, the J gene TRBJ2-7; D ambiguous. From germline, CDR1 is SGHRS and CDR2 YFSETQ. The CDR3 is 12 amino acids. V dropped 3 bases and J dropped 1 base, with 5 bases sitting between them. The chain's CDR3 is CASSSDSYEQYF. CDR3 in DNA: TGCGCCAGCAGCTCAGATTCCTACGAGCAGTACTTC.